This TCR beta chain was identified during a study of blood T cell repertoires in COVID-19. Original processing notes: Amplified reference gene primers provided the basis for estimating nucleated cell counts. The protocol was immunoSEQ multiplex PCR, while the TCRdb copy is restricted to in-frame clones and leaves out a portion. The V and J calls and the clone size are those of that table, but D and trimming were determined from the DNA. Here the sample spans tens of thousands of clones, roughly 90% being singletons. With 2 bases removed from V and 2 bases from J, the gap between germline ends came to 13 bases. The CDR3 sequence is 15 residues long. Germline lookup yields CDR1 LNHDA and CDR2 SQIVND (reference sequence).

The sequence was collected from a woman at least 80 years old with acute or convalescent COVID-19. The sequenced material came from peripheral blood. This chain links TRBV19 with TRBJ2-7; TRBD1 is a possible D gene (5 bases). The CDR3 DNA sequence: TGTGCCAGTAGTATACAGGGTTCTGGGGCCTACGAGCAGTACTTC. Protein: CASSIQGSGAYEQYF. Complete variable domain (other parts from reference TRBV19 and TRBJ2-7): DGGITQSPKYLFRKEGQNVTLSCEQNLNHDAMYWYRQDPGQGLRLIYYSQIVNDFQKGDIAEGYSVSREKKESFPLTVTSAQKNPTAFYLCASSIQGSGAYEQYFGPGTRLTVT.